This is a list of T cell receptor beta chains from one sample in a study of shared clonotypes between healthy human individuals. Sequencing was performed with immunoSEQ multiplex PCR; in TCRdb, only in-frame clones are kept and a portion is missing. The sample records 2 million to 2.5 million clones, 92% being singletons. The material sequenced was naive CD4+ T cells from PBMCs. Receptors were obtained from a man aged 18 to 29 in good health. Some clones in this sample may be carry-over from other donors' samples. CDR3s include the opening cysteine and the closing phenylalanine or tryptophan. Fields, in order: CDR3 DNA, CDR3 protein, V gene, D gene, clone size, CDR3 length, J gene. The D gene is left open where the match is weak. Only part of the rows carry a size: once, few, many, or a class if the clone is expanded.

DNA: TGTGCCAGCACTACTACCAGAGACGAGCAGTACTTC
CDR3: CASTTTRDEQYF
V: TRBV28
D: NA
size: NA
length: 12
J: TRBJ2-7

DNA: TGTGCCAGCAGCGTAGAGCCGGATTATAGCAATCAGCCCCAGCATTTT
CDR3: CASSVEPDYSNQPQHF
V: TRBV9
D: NA
size: NA
length: 16
J: TRBJ1-5

DNA: TGTGCCAGCTCCCCAGACAGCCCTGGGGGGACCCAGTACTTC
CDR3: CASSPDSPGGTQYF
V: TRBV18
D: NA
size: NA
length: 14
J: TRBJ2-5

DNA: TGTGCCAGCAGCTCCGGGGCCCCAGGGGATCCGCGGGGGAACACTGAAGCTTTCTTT
CDR3: CASSSGAPGDPRGNTEAFF
V: TRBV5-4
D: NA
size: NA
length: 19
J: TRBJ1-1

DNA: TGTGCCAGCTCACCAGCCGGGGGCTACACTGGAAACACCATATATTTT
CDR3: CASSPAGGYTGNTIYF
V: TRBV18
D: NA
size: NA
length: 16
J: TRBJ1-3

DNA: TGTGCCAGCAGTTTGAGGGGACAAGGAGCTTTCTTT
CDR3: CASSLRGQGAFF
V: TRBV28
D: NA
size: NA
length: 12
J: TRBJ1-1

DNA: TGTGCCAGTGACAGGCCCAATCAGCCCCAGCATTTT
CDR3: CASDRPNQPQHF
V: TRBV28
D: NA
size: NA
length: 12
J: TRBJ1-5

DNA: TGTGCCAGCATGATAGGTCGGACTGAAGCTTTCTTT
CDR3: CASMIGRTEAFF
V: TRBV2
D: NA
size: NA
length: 12
J: TRBJ1-1

DNA: TGTGCCAGCTCACCGTTCGACAGAGAAATTTCTGGAAACACCATATATTTT
CDR3: CASSPFDREISGNTIYF
V: TRBV18
D: NA
size: NA
length: 17
J: TRBJ1-3

DNA: TGCGCCAGCAGCTTGACTAGCCGGGGGTACAATGAGCAGTTCTTC
CDR3: CASSLTSRGYNEQFF
V: TRBV5-1
D: NA
size: NA
length: 15
J: TRBJ2-1

DNA: TGTGCCAGCAGGAAAGGACAGGGTGATATCAATGAGCAGTTCTTC
CDR3: CASRKGQGDINEQFF
V: TRBV6-1
D: TRBD1
size: NA
length: 15
J: TRBJ2-1

DNA: TGTGCCAGCTTCTTCCGGACAGGGAGCACAGATACGCAGTATTTT
CDR3: CASFFRTGSTDTQYF
V: TRBV28
D: TRBD1
size: NA
length: 15
J: TRBJ2-3

DNA: TGCGCCAGCAGCCAATCACAGGTGATGAACACTGAAGCTTTCTTT
CDR3: CASSQSQVMNTEAFF
V: TRBV4-1
D: NA
size: NA
length: 15
J: TRBJ1-1

DNA: TGTGCCAGCAGTTGGGACAGGGGGCTGGGCACAGATACGCAGTATTTT
CDR3: CASSWDRGLGTDTQYF
V: TRBV6-6
D: TRBD1
size: NA
length: 16
J: TRBJ2-3

DNA: TGTGCCAGTAGAGCATCGGCGAAGTTGGGCAATCAGCCCCAGCATTTT
CDR3: CASRASAKLGNQPQHF
V: TRBV19
D: NA
size: NA
length: 16
J: TRBJ1-5

DNA: TGTGCCAGCAGCCCCAGGGGGCAGATTGAGCAGTTCTTC
CDR3: CASSPRGQIEQFF
V: TRBV7-3
D: TRBD1
size: NA
length: 13
J: TRBJ2-1

DNA: TGTGCCAGCAGTGAATCAATGGCCTTGGGCTCTGGGGCCAACGTCCTGACTTTC
CDR3: CASSESMALGSGANVLTF
V: TRBV2
D: NA
size: NA
length: 18
J: TRBJ2-6

DNA: TGTGCCACCAGCAGAGATAGCCAGGGGCCCGGGGAGCTGTTTTTT
CDR3: CATSRDSQGPGELFF
V: TRBV15
D: NA
size: NA
length: 15
J: TRBJ2-2

DNA: TGTGCCAGCAGCCCCAGGGGCGACTATGGCTACACCTTC
CDR3: CASSPRGDYGYTF
V: TRBV7-9
D: NA
size: NA
length: 13
J: TRBJ1-2

DNA: TGTGCCAGCAGCCGAACGAGCAGGGGAAACACCATATATTTT
CDR3: CASSRTSRGNTIYF
V: TRBV5-6
D: NA
size: NA
length: 14
J: TRBJ1-3

DNA: TGCGCCAGCAGCCTTCAACAGGGTCTCAACTATGGCTACACCTTC
CDR3: CASSLQQGLNYGYTF
V: TRBV5-1
D: NA
size: NA
length: 15
J: TRBJ1-2

DNA: TGCGCCAGCAGCTTTCTGGGGGGAAGCAATCAGCCCCAGCATTTT
CDR3: CASSFLGGSNQPQHF
V: TRBV5-1
D: NA
size: NA
length: 15
J: TRBJ1-5

DNA: TGTGCCAGCAGCCCTCATGGGGGAGATCAGCCCCAGCATTTT
CDR3: CASSPHGGDQPQHF
V: TRBV9
D: NA
size: few
length: 14
J: TRBJ1-5

DNA: TGCGCCAGCAGCCAGCAGCATAGCTCTGGAAACACCATATATTTT
CDR3: CASSQQHSSGNTIYF
V: TRBV4-1
D: NA
size: NA
length: 15
J: TRBJ1-3